Below are 3 T cell receptor beta chains sequenced from a single sample in a study of T cells in women clearing cervical HPV infection. Assay used: immunoSEQ multiplex PCR; TCRdb lists only in-frame clones, some missing. The sample totals roughly 20,000 clones. The material sequenced was blood buffy coat. The receptors derive from a woman aged 18-70 years with a cervical HPV16 infection that either progressed to CIN3+ or cleared (not recorded which).

Comment on this clone: The CDR3 end is not reached by the read, which stops 3 residues before it; the germline J gene fills it in. The chain links TRBV7-9 to TRBJ2-2, with a tentative D call TRBD1 (5 bases). V was shortened by 1 base and J by 1 base, with 7 bases between the two germline ends. CDR1 and CDR2 from the germline V gene are SEHNR and FQNEAQ (reference sequence). The CDR3 has 15 amino acids. The CDR3 loop reads CASSLGTRNTGELFF. The DNA read from the CDR3 is TGTGCCAGCAGCTTAGGGACACGGAACACCGGGGAG.

A note on this clone: The observed sequence ends 3 residues before the CDR3 terminus, with the missing tail filled in from the germline J gene. This chain connects TRBV12-5 to TRBJ2-1; 7 nucleotides line up with TRBD2. The CDR3 is 15 amino acids. Germline V gives CDR1 LGHNT, CDR2 FRNRAP. The junction had 9 bases not matched to a gene; V was cut back by 7 bases and J by 3 bases. The covered CDR3 bases are TGTGCTAGTGCCCCCGGGGGGTTCGTCTACAATGAG. This codes for CASAPGGFVYNE. The complete CDR3 reads CASAPGGFVYNEQFF. Full variable domain (missing parts from reference TRBV12-5 and TRBJ2-1): DARVTQTPRHKVTEMGQEVTMRCQPILGHNTVFWYRQTMMQGLELLAYFRNRAPLDDSGMPKDRFSAEMPDATLATLKIQPSEPRDSAVYFCASAPGGFVYNEQFFGPGTRLTVL.

Notes on this clone: The read terminates 3 residues before the CDR3 end, so the remaining end is supplied by the germline J gene. The chain employs TRBV5-1 and TRBJ2-3; possibly TRBD2 for D (6 bases). Looked up from germline, CDR1 is SGHRS and CDR2 is YFSETQ. This CDR3 comprises 14 residues. Between the trimmed V and J ends, which lost 4 bases and 6 bases, there was a span of 15 bases. CDR3 in amino acids: CASSHYTSSDTQYF. The CDR3 DNA, read in part, is TGCGCCAGCAGCCACTATACTAGCTCGGATACG.